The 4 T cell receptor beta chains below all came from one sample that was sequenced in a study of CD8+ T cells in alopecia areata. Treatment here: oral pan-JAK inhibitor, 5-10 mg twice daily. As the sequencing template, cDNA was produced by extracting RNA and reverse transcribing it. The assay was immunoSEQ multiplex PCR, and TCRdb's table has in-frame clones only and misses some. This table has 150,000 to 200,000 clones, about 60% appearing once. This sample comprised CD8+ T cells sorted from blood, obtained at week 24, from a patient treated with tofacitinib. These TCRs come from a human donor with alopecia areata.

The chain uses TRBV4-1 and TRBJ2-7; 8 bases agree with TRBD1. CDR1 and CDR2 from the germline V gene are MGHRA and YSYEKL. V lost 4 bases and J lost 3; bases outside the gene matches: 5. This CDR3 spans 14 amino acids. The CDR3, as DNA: TGCGCCAGCAGCCCCGCAGGGGGCAGCTACGAGCAGTACTTC. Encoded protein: CASSPAGGSYEQYF.

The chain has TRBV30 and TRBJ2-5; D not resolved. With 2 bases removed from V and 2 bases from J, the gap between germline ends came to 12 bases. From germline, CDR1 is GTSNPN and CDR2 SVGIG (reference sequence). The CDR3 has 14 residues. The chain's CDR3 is CAWSRRLPQETQYF. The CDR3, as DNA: TGTGCCTGGAGTCGCCGGCTACCACAAGAGACCCAGTACTTC.

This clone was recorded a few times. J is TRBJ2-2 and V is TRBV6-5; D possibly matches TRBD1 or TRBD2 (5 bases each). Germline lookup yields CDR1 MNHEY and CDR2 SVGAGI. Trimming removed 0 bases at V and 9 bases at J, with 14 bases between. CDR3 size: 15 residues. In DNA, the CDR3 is TGTGCCAGCAGTTACTCGACTGCGACGGGGCGGGAGCTGTTTTTT. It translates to CASSYSTATGRELFF.

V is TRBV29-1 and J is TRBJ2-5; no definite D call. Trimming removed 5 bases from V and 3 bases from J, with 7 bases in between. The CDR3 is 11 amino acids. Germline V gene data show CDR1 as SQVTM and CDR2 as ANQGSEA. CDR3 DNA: TGCAGCGTTTGGGCTGAAGAGACCCAGTACTTC. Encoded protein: CSVWAEETQYF.